This TCR beta chain was obtained from a study of early T cells in non-severe SARS-CoV-2 infection. In the study overall: Sequencing targeted bulk RNA from unsorted whole blood, leaving chains unpaired.

The CDR3 extends over 13 amino acids. V lost 6 bases and J lost 2, with 11 bases in between. Germline values: CDR1 MNHEY, CDR2 SVGAGI. TCRdb reprocessed the 5' RACE reads via MiXCR and lists one record per CDR3 protein. The sample lists some 71,000 distinct CDR3 sequences; roughly an eighth were seen once. The sample was whole blood, taken at baseline. The genes are TRBV6-5 and TRBJ2-7; D gene ambiguous. The TCR comes from an adult who was a healthcare worker with PCR-confirmed SARS-CoV-2 infection or an uninfected control (not recorded which). The CDR3 is CASSRDGAYEQYF. DNA of the CDR3: TGTGCCAGCAGCCGCGACGGAGCCTACGAGCAGTACTTC.